This T cell receptor (beta chain) was sequenced for a study of CXCR3-negative and CXCR3-positive naive CD8 T cells (dated by TCRdb to the late 2010s). In terms of the full investigation: Some 130 million TRB reads were obtained in total, roughly 1.5 +/- 0.3 million reads per library. Diversity and physicochemical repertoire analyses covered some ten donors pooled from two independent experiments. Naive subsets from about 5 donors and memory cells from 3 donors were included in the TRBV-TRBJ cluster analysis. The study at large found these results: Because surface CD5, which is linked to self-reactivity in mice, was comparable between the naive subsets, TCR interaction strength was also inferred from the physicochemical properties of TRB CDR3s. Comparably high repertoire diversity was found in both naive subsets, whereas much lower repertoire diversity was found in memory CD8+ T cells. Similar TRBV-TRBJ usage was shown by naive CXCR3-negative and CXCR3-positive cells from the same donor, whereas distinct patterns were shown by memory cells. TRB CDR3s from CXCR3-positive naive cells showed higher hydrophobicity (lower Kidera factor 4), lower energy, and higher strength and volume indices than CXCR3-negative naive cells. Because CXCR3 expression was partially decreased after cryopreservation, freshly isolated PBMCs were used for most assays.

For each CD8+ T cell subset, flow sorting was done in triplicate, and 300,000 to 350,000 cells per subset went directly into RLT lysis buffer. Naive CD8+ T cells were defined stringently as CD45RO-CCR7+CD27+CD95- to exclude memory contaminants. Standard density gradient centrifugation was used to isolate peripheral blood mononuclear cells from buffy coats. A FACSAria III was used to flow-sort naive CD8+ T cells into CXCR3-negative and CXCR3-positive populations. An RNeasy Mini Kit was used to extract total RNA from the sorted cells. From its cysteine to its phenylalanine, the CDR3 spans 15 amino acids. No coding sequence is recorded. For CDR1 and CDR2, the germline V gene lists SGHRS and YFSETQ. About this clonotype: No antigen is known for it.

These reads were obtained on a NextSeq 550. The Human TCR Profiling Kit (MiLaboratory) was used to make UMI-labeled 5' RACE TRB cDNA libraries. The full amount of extracted RNA was used for cDNA synthesis, and the full amount of resulting cDNA was used for PCR amplification. Libraries were prepared in parallel with an identical number of PCR cycles. On the study's bioinformatics: MIGEC and MiXCR extracted about 50,000 +/- 10,000 unique UMI-labeled TRB cDNA molecules per library, requiring at least two reads per UMI. An average of approximately 40,000 +/- 10,000 functional in-frame TRB CDR3 nucleotide clonotypes without stop codons was found per library. Diversity metrics, including normalized Shannon-Wiener and Chao1, were computed in VDJtools after downsampling to 5000 UMI-labeled TRB molecules per sample. For the central five CDR3 residues, VDJtools calculated physicochemical properties weighted by clonotype size, namely interaction energy, strength, volume and Kidera factor 4. Following reprocessing of the reads by TCRdb, the data hold one row per CDR3 protein sequence and no DNA is available. These V and J calls derive from TCRdb rather than the authors' analysis. The sample table gives 70,000 to 100,000 distinct CDR3 sequences. Over 1.5% of the sample belongs to the ten largest clones.

The sequence derives from a human donor in good health. Some clones in this sample may be carry-over from other donors' samples. The V gene is TRBV5-1 and the J gene is TRBJ2-7; lacking DNA, the TRBD1 call made by TCRdb goes unchecked. Sequencing was performed on naive CXCR3- CD8+ T cells from blood. In light of the paper, this sample's cell subset or site label describes: CD45RO-CCR7+CD27+CD95- naive CD8+ T cells lacking CXCR3 (TNR3-). The CDR3 amino acid sequence is: CASSLGWDSAYEQYF. With the rest looked up from the reference TRBV5-1 and TRBJ2-7 genes rather than sequenced, the full variable domain is KAGVTQTPRYLIKTRGQQVTLSCSPISGHRSVSWYQQTPGQGLQFLFEYFSETQRNKGNFPGRFSGRQFSNSRSEMNVSTLELGDSALYLCASSLGWDSAYEQYFGPGTRLTVT.